The 21 T cell receptor beta chains in this list originate from one sample, sequenced in a study of shared clonotypes between healthy human individuals. Assay used: immunoSEQ multiplex PCR; TCRdb lists only in-frame clones, some missing. Among 2 million to 3 million clones, roughly 93% were seen once, and the ten largest hold about 0.38%. Sequencing used naive CD4+ T cells from PBMCs. Subset meaning: CD45RA+ positively selected. The receptors were sampled from a man aged 18 to 29 in good health. Some clones in this sample may be carry-over from other donors' samples.

The chain couples TRBV9 to TRBJ2-1; D not certain. V dropped 6 bases and J dropped 0 bases, with 10 bases sitting between them. This CDR3 has 14 residues. Looked up from germline, CDR1 is SGDLS and CDR2 is YYNGEE. The CDR3, as DNA: TGTGCCAGCAACAGACCGTCCTCCTACAATGAGCAGTTCTTC. Translation: CASNRPSSYNEQFF.

The CDR3 DNA reads TGTGCCAGCAGCGCCGACCTCGAAGGCTCCTACGAGCAGTACTTC. Protein product: CASSADLEGSYEQYF. The V gene is TRBV9, the J gene TRBJ2-7; D remains ambiguous. V was shortened by 3 bases and J by 0 bases, with 13 bases between the two germline ends. The CDR3 contains 15 residues. Germline V gene sequence: CDR1 SGDLS, CDR2 YYNGEE.

The V and J genes are TRBV9 and TRBJ2-1, with 7 bases fitting TRBD2. The CDR3 consists of 16 residues. V shed 0 bases, J shed 2 bases, and the junction held 5 bases outside the gene matches. The germline V gene has CDR1 SGDLS and CDR2 YYNGEE. The CDR3 coding sequence is TGTGCCAGCAGCGTAGGGGCTAGCGGCACCTACAATGAGCAGTTCTTC. Protein product: CASSVGASGTYNEQFF.

The chain is built from TRBV18 and TRBJ2-5; 7 positions match TRBD1. CDR1 is KGHSH, CDR2 LQKENI, per germline. V lost 6 bases to trimming and J lost 4 bases; unmatched junction nucleotides: 5. This CDR3 is 13 amino acids long. Here the CDR3 DNA reads TGTGCCAGCTCTGGGGACAGCCGAGAGACCCAGTACTTC. Translating gives CASSGDSRETQYF.

V is TRBV28 and J is TRBJ1-1, with a weak D call TRBD1 (6 bases). The CDR3 contains 14 residues. V lost 4 bases and J 3 bases, leaving 12 bases between the germline ends. Per germline, CDR1 MDHEN and CDR2 SYDVKM. The CDR3 is CASSSTGLHTEAFF. CDR3 sequence (DNA): TGTGCCAGCAGTTCCACAGGGTTACACACTGAAGCTTTCTTT.

V and J are TRBV15 and TRBJ2-5; 11 nucleotides match TRBD2. This CDR3 has 18 amino acids. The germline CDR1 and CDR2 sequences are LNHNV and YYDKDF (reference sequence). J lost 1 base, V lost 3 bases, and 10 bases had no gene match. Here the CDR3 reads CATSSYARTSGLQETQYF. The CDR3 DNA sequence: TGTGCCACCAGCAGCTATGCCCGGACTAGCGGGCTCCAAGAGACCCAGTACTTC. The full variable domain, with the rest looked up from reference TRBV15 and TRBJ2-5, is DAMVIQNPRYQVTQFGKPVTLSCSQTLNHNVMYWYQQKSSQAPKLLFHYYDKDFNNEADTPDNFQSRRPNTSFCFLDIRSPGLGDTAMYLCATSSYARTSGLQETQYFGPGTRLLVL.

The CDR3 DNA follows: TGTGCCTGGAGTGTAGGGACAGTCAGCACAGATACGCAGTATTTT. Its protein is CAWSVGTVSTDTQYF. V and J are TRBV30 and TRBJ2-3; the match to TRBD1 covers 7 bases. The germline CDR1 and CDR2 sequences are GTSNPN and SVGIG (reference sequence). The CDR3 has 15 amino acids. Trimming removed 0 bases from V and 0 bases from J; junction bases left unmatched: 3.

The chain's CDR3 is CASSYAGRPQHF. The CDR3 region has the DNA TGTGCCAGCAGCTACGCTGGGAGGCCCCAGCATTTT. The V gene is TRBV5-5, the J gene TRBJ1-5; D call uncertain. The CDR3 length is 12 residues. The V and J ends lost 3 bases and 9 bases respectively, with 10 bases between them. CDR1 is SGHKS and CDR2 is YYEKEE in the germline V gene (reference sequence).

V is TRBV11-1 and J is TRBJ2-2; 8 nucleotides match TRBD2. V dropped 2 bases and J dropped 4; count of bases not matched to a gene: 12. Looked up from germline, CDR1 is SGHAT and CDR2 is FQDESV (reference sequence). The CDR3 spans 18 residues. CDR3 in DNA: TGTGCCAGCAGCTTAAGATTGGGAAGCGGGAGAGGCACCGGGGAGCTGTTTTTT. This encodes CASSLRLGSGRGTGELFF.

J is TRBJ2-5 and V is TRBV5-8; D is possibly TRBD1 (5 bases). Between the trimmed V and J ends, which lost 1 base and 1 base, there was a span of 8 bases. Germline V gene sequence: CDR1 SGHTS, CDR2 YDEGEE. The CDR3 consists of 14 residues. The DNA of the CDR3 is TGTGCCAGCAGCTTGATGACAGCCCAAGAGACCCAGTACTTC. Encoded protein: CASSLMTAQETQYF.

CDR3: CASSDPLGQGASGNTIYF. The CDR3 coding sequence is TGTGCCAGCAGCGACCCCTTAGGACAGGGAGCCTCTGGAAACACCATATATTTT. The chain recombines TRBV9 with TRBJ1-3; 8 bases are shared with TRBD1. This CDR3 contains 18 residues. Losses at the gene ends were 3 bases for V and 0 bases for J; bases not matched to a gene: 11. The germline CDR1 and CDR2 sequences are SGDLS and YYNGEE.

The chain uses TRBV29-1 and TRBJ2-7; D may correspond to TRBD1 or TRBD2 (5 bases each). The CDR3 sequence is 12 residues long. Germline values: CDR1 SQVTM, CDR2 ANQGSEA. V was pared by 5 bases and J by 2 bases, with 10 bases between. The CDR3 DNA is TGCAGCGTTACCGGGACCACCTACGAGCAGTACTTC. It codes for CSVTGTTYEQYF.

Details on this clone: Other DNA sequences in the same sample also yield this CDR3. V usage is TRBV28 and J usage is TRBJ1-2; no reliable D call. CDR1 is MDHEN and CDR2 is SYDVKM in the germline V gene. CDR3 length equals 13 residues. Trimming removed 5 bases from V and 2 bases from J, with 9 bases in between. The chain's CDR3 is CASSRPGNYGYTF. As DNA, the CDR3 is TGTGCCAGCAGTCGCCCCGGGAACTATGGCTACACCTTC.

A note on this clone: The identical CDR3 is also encoded by other nucleotide sequences in the sample. The genes are TRBV29-1 and TRBJ2-3, with D uncertain. Between the trimmed V and J ends, which lost 6 bases and 2 bases, there was a span of 12 bases. CDR1 SQVTM and CDR2 ANQGSEA come from the germline V gene. CDR3 size: 13 residues. Written as DNA, the CDR3 is TGCAGCGTGGGAACCCGCCACACAGATACGCAGTATTTT. Protein sequence: CSVGTRHTDTQYF.

The J gene is TRBJ2-7, the V gene TRBV11-3; perhaps TRBD1 as D (6 bases). There are 18 residues in the CDR3. Per the germline V gene, CDR1 is SGHNT and CDR2 is YENEEA. V gave up 1 base and J gave up 4 bases, with 23 bases separating them. CDR3 DNA sequence: TGTGCCAGCAGCTTAGGGGGTTACACTACAGGGTGGGTGTACGAGCAGTACTTC. It codes for CASSLGGYTTGWVYEQYF.

The chain carries TRBV27 and TRBJ1-3, with a weak D call TRBD1 (6 bases). V was shortened by 0 bases and J by 1 base, with 13 bases between the two germline ends. The CDR3 length is 17 residues. Germline values: CDR1 MNHEY, CDR2 SMNVEV (reference sequence). The CDR3 spells CASSLSVGASSGNTIYF. The CDR3, as DNA: TGTGCCAGCAGTTTATCTGTGGGGGCGAGTTCTGGAAACACCATATATTTT.

This clone appeared once. The rearrangement links TRBV6-4 to TRBJ2-1; possible D gene TRBD2, 6 bases. V lost 3 bases and J 9 bases, leaving 12 bases between the germline ends. CDR1 MRHNA and CDR2 SNTAGT come from the germline V gene. CDR3 size: 13 residues. CDR3 amino acids: CASSDQGGTEQFF. The CDR3 nucleotides read TGTGCCAGCAGTGATCAGGGAGGCACTGAGCAGTTCTTC.

The rearrangement uses TRBV30 and TRBJ2-3; possible D gene TRBD2, 5 bases. Germline CDR1 and CDR2: GTSNPN and SVGIG (reference sequence). Deletions cut 3 bases from V and 0 bases from J, with 7 bases between. CDR3 length equals 13 residues. The CDR3 spells CAWRRVSTDTQYF. The CDR3 nucleotides read TGTGCCTGGAGGCGGGTAAGCACAGATACGCAGTATTTT.

V is TRBV2 and J is TRBJ2-7; D may be TRBD2 (5 bases). Germline V gives CDR1 SNHLY, CDR2 FYNNEI. The CDR3 consists of 11 residues. The V end lost 6 bases, the J end lost 9 bases, and 12 bases lay between the germline ends. The CDR3 spells CASRRESSQYF. DNA of the CDR3: TGTGCCAGCAGGAGGGAGTCTTCGCAGTACTTC.

Notes on this clone: The junction and the germline gene differ at one end; a read error may be behind it. V usage is TRBV10-2 and J usage is TRBJ2-7, with 10 bases lining up with TRBD1. This CDR3 contains 14 residues. In germline, CDR1 is WSHSY, CDR2 SAAADI. The CDR3 sequence: CASSPGQGISRTDF. CDR3 DNA: TGCGCCAGCAGTCCGGGACAGGGGATCTCCAGGACGGACTTC.

V is TRBV28 and J is TRBJ1-5, with D perhaps TRBD1 (6 bases). Per the germline V gene, CDR1 is MDHEN and CDR2 is SYDVKM. V was cut by 10 bases and J by 7 bases, with 20 bases left in between. This CDR3 comprises 14 residues. This chain's CDR3 is CATQPGGGGQPQHF. In DNA form, the CDR3 reads TGTGCCACGCAGCCCGGGGGGGGCGGGCAGCCCCAGCATTTT.